The 18 T cell receptor beta chains given below trace back to one sample, sequenced in a study of long-term antiretroviral therapy in people with HIV. Researchers report immunoSEQ v3.0 was run at survey level. Libraries were prepared by immunoSEQ multiplex PCR; TCRdb keeps only in-frame clonotypes and omits some of them. The sample yields about 25,000 clones, 75% to 90% seen once. Sample: unsorted PBMCs, taken about 4.3 years after starting antiretroviral therapy. These receptor sequences come from a man between 25 and 39 years old with HIV.

CDR3 DNA sequence: TGTGCCAGCACCCCCGGGGCGGACTCCTACGAGCAGTACTTC. It is translated as CASTPGADSYEQYF. This chain joins TRBV6-5 and TRBJ2-7; D assignment may be TRBD1 or TRBD2 (5 bases each). Per germline, CDR1 MNHEY and CDR2 SVGAGI. V was clipped by 7 bases and J by 0 bases, with 13 bases between them. The CDR3 loop spans 14 amino acids.

This sequence joins TRBV27 and TRBJ1-5; D gene unclear. CDR3 length: 15 amino acids. Trimming cost V 9 bases and J 0 bases, with 15 bases left between them. Germline V lookup: CDR1 MNHEY, CDR2 SMNVEV (reference sequence). CDR3 region: CASKEGPYSNQPQHF. The DNA of the CDR3 is TGTGCCAGTAAGGAGGGCCCTTATAGCAATCAGCCCCAGCATTTT.

The chain employs TRBV6-6 and TRBJ2-4; 8 positions match TRBD2. The V gene end was trimmed by 2 bases and the J gene end by 16 bases; junction bases not matched to a gene: 10. The CDR3 is 13 amino acids. CDR1 and CDR2 (germline): MNHNY, SVGAGI (reference sequence). CDR3 loop: CASSYPGGTPFYF. As DNA, the CDR3 is TGTGCCAGCAGTTACCCGGGAGGGACGCCCTTTTACTTC.

The CDR3: CATSRDPTGNTEAFF. The CDR3 DNA reads TGTGCCACCAGCAGAGACCCGACAGGAAACACTGAAGCTTTCTTT. The V gene is TRBV15, the J gene TRBJ1-1, with D tentatively TRBD1 (6 bases). The CDR3 loop spans 15 amino acids. V lost 0 bases, J lost 2 bases, and 10 bases lay in between. The germline V gene has CDR1 LNHNV and CDR2 YYDKDF (reference sequence).

V is TRBV5-3 and J is TRBJ1-1; D not certain. TRBV5-3 is an open reading frame whose function is uncertain. The CDR3 has 19 amino acids. The ends were cut back, 0 bases at V and 0 bases at J, with 21 bases in the middle. CDR3 sequence (DNA): TGTGCCAGAAGCTTGGTGCGTACTTACTTGAGTCGGTTGAACACTGAAGCTTTCTTT. Its translation is CARSLVRTYLSRLNTEAFF.

The CDR3 here is CASSVYTGGSGDTQYF. Written as DNA, the CDR3 is TGTGCCAGCAGCGTATATACGGGAGGCTCAGGAGATACGCAGTATTTT. The rearrangement uses TRBV9 and TRBJ2-3; TRBD2 matches at 7 bases. CDR1 SGDLS and CDR2 YYNGEE come from the germline V gene. Trimming at V came to 1 base and at J to 5 bases, leaving 10 bases not matched to a gene. The CDR3 totals 16 residues.

J is TRBJ2-2 and V is TRBV4-1, with 11 bases identical to TRBD2. Losses at the gene ends were 0 bases for V and 7 bases for J; bases not matched to a gene: 4. This CDR3 has 16 residues. Germline CDR1 and CDR2: MGHRA and YSYEKL. The CDR3 nucleotides read TGCGCCAGCAGCCAAGATAGCGGGGGGGCGAACGGGGAGCTGTTTTTT. Its translation: CASSQDSGGANGELFF.

The V call is TRBV5-4, the J call TRBJ1-4; D unclear. V gave up 0 bases and J gave up 5 bases, with 11 bases separating them. Germline CDR1 reads SGHNT; CDR2 reads YYREEE (reference sequence). The CDR3 is 15 residues long. This CDR3 reads CASSLAGSRNEKLFF. The CDR3 DNA is TGTGCCAGCAGCTTGGCCGGCAGTAGAAATGAAAAACTGTTTTTT.

The CDR3 DNA reads as TGCGCCAGCAGCTTGTCGGGCGGCAGGGGAGCGCCAGATACGCAGTATTTT. Translated, it gives CASSLSGGRGAPDTQYF. The chain couples TRBV5-1 to TRBJ2-3; D might be TRBD1 (6 bases). V gave up 1 base and J gave up 4 bases, with 19 bases separating them. CDR1 and CDR2 from the germline V gene are SGHRS and YFSETQ. This CDR3 is 17 amino acids long.

The rearrangement joins TRBV19 to TRBJ2-3, with 8 bases lining up with TRBD1. The length of the CDR3 is 15 residues. Germline V gene lookup returns CDR1 LNHDA and CDR2 SQIVND (reference sequence). The junction had 8 bases not matched to a gene; V was cut back by 5 bases and J by 4 bases. CDR3 coding DNA: TGTGCCAGTAGTCCTGGGGGACAGGAGCCAGATACGCAGTATTTT. This codes for CASSPGGQEPDTQYF.

The J gene is TRBJ1-3, the V gene TRBV29-1; perhaps TRBD1 as D (5 bases). The CDR3 spans 15 residues. CDR1 is SQVTM, CDR2 ANQGSEA, per germline. Between the trimmed V and J ends, which lost 7 bases and 0 bases, there was a span of 16 bases. CDR3 residues: CSANLREVSGNTIYF. The CDR3 DNA reads TGCAGCGCCAATCTCAGGGAGGTCTCTGGAAACACCATATATTTT.

This sequence joins TRBV5-8 and TRBJ1-4; D unresolved. Trimming shortened V by 4 bases and J by 0 bases, and 10 bases separated the two germline ends. The CDR3 totals 15 residues. Germline V gives CDR1 SGHTS, CDR2 YDEGEE. CDR3 nucleotides: TGTGCCAGCAGCCCCGGACGGGCAACTAATGAAAAACTGTTTTTT. Protein product: CASSPGRATNEKLFF. The full variable domain, with the rest looked up from reference TRBV5-8 and TRBJ1-4, is EAGVTQSPTHLIKTRGQQATLRCSPISGHTSVYWYQQALGLGLQFLLWYDEGEERNRGNFPPRFSGRQFPNYSSELNVNALELEDSALYLCASSPGRATNEKLFFGSGTQLSVL.

This clone was found once. The rearrangement uses TRBV11-2 and TRBJ2-1, with D unclear. The V and J ends lost 0 bases and 8 bases respectively, with 11 bases between them. The germline CDR1 and CDR2 sequences are SGHAT and FQNNGV. This CDR3 region has 14 residues. In DNA, the CDR3 is TGTGCCAGCAGCTTAGATAGGAGCCCTGATGAGCAGTTCTTC. Its translation: CASSLDRSPDEQFF.

The J gene is TRBJ1-2, the V gene TRBV2; maybe TRBD1 (6 bases). The germline V gene has CDR1 SNHLY and CDR2 FYNNEI. The ends were cut back, 7 bases at V and 5 bases at J, with 11 bases in the middle. This CDR3 is 12 amino acids long. This CDR3 reads CASTGTPYGYTF. The CDR3 DNA is TGTGCCAGCACGGGGACACCGTATGGCTACACCTTC.

The rearrangement links TRBV2 to TRBJ2-5, with TRBD2 as a possible D gene (6 bases). The V and J ends lost 8 bases and 2 bases respectively, with 6 bases between them. Germline CDR1 reads SNHLY; CDR2 reads FYNNEI. This CDR3 is built from 11 residues. The CDR3 here is CASGRQETQYF. In DNA form, the CDR3 reads TGTGCCAGCGGGAGGCAAGAGACCCAGTACTTC.

The V call is TRBV9, the J call TRBJ2-7, with D maybe TRBD1 (5 bases). V was cut by 0 bases and J by 3 bases, with 16 bases left in between. The germline gives CDR1 SGDLS, CDR2 YYNGEE. The CDR3 is 16 residues long. CDR3 amino acids: CASSVVEDNPFYEQYF. CDR3 coding DNA: TGTGCCAGCAGCGTAGTCGAGGACAACCCCTTCTACGAGCAGTACTTC.

The V and J genes are TRBV19 and TRBJ1-4; tentatively, D is TRBD1 (6 bases). Germline V gives CDR1 LNHDA, CDR2 SQIVND (reference sequence). V lost 6 bases and J lost 0, with 11 bases in between. The CDR3 has 15 amino acids. CDR3 nucleotides: TGTGCCAGTAGCCCTCGGGACACAACTAATGAAAAACTGTTTTTT. This gives the protein CASSPRDTTNEKLFF.

The chain couples TRBV10-3 to TRBJ2-3; TRBD1 agrees at 8 bases. CDR3 length: 14 amino acids. J lost 1 base, V lost 10 bases, and 7 bases had no gene match. The V gene's germline CDR1 is ENHRY and CDR2 SYGVKD. CDR3 nucleotide sequence: TGTGCCACAGCCCTGGGACAGGGCACAGATACGCAGTATTTT. The encoded protein is CATALGQGTDTQYF.